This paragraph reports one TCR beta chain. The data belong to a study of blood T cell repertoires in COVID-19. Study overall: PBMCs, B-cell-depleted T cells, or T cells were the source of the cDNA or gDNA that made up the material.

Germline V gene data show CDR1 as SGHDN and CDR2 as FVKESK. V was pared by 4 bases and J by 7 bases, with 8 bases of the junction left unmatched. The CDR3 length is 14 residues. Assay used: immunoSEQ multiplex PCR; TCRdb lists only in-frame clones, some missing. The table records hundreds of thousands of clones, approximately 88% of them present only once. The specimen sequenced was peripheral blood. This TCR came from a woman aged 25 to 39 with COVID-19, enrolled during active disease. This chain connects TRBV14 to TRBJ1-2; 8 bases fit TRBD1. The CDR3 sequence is CASSPGTGVVGYTF. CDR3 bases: TGTGCCAGCAGCCCCGGGACAGGCGTTGTTGGCTACACCTTC.